This TCR beta chain was identified during a study of control samples from healthy donors and cancer patients. The repertoire was sequenced with immunoSEQ multiplex PCR; TCRdb's copy has only in-frame clones and lacks some. Of about 140,000 clones listed, around 85% were seen once; the top ten hold 8% to 9.5%. The CDR3 length is 13 residues. V lost 1 base to trimming and J lost 4 bases, with 7 bases between them. CDR1 and CDR2 from the germline V gene are SGHNT and YYREEE (reference sequence). The sequenced sample was blood. The rearrangement uses TRBV5-4 and TRBJ2-3; no reliable D call. The TCR was taken from a woman in her twenties or thirties in good health. The CDR3 DNA is TGTGCCAGCAGCTTGAAGTCCCCAGATACGCAGTATTTT. This translates into CASSLKSPDTQYF.